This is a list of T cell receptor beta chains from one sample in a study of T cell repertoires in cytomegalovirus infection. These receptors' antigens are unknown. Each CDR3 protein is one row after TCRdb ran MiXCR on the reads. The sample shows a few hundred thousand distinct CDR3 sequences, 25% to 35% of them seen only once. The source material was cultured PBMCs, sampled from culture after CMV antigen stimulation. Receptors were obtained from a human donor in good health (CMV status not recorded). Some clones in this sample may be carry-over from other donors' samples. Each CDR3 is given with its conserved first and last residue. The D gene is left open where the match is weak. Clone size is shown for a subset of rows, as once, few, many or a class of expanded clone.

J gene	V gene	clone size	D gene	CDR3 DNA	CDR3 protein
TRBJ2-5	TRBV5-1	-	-	TGCGCCAGCAGCTTGGTGGCTACGCACGGAGAGACCCAGTACTTC	CASSLVATHGETQYF
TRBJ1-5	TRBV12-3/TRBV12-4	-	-	TGTGCCAGCAGCCAGCAAGCGGGCCTAGGTCCGCCCCAGCATTTT	CASSQQAGLGPPQHF
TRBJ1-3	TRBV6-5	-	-	TGTGCCAGCACCTCGGGGGGTTCTGGAAACACCATATATTTT	CASTSGGSGNTIYF
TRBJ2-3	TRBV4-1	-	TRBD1	TGCGCCAGCAGCCTAAACCCGGGGACAGGTTTTACAGATACGCAGTATTTT	CASSLNPGTGFTDTQYF
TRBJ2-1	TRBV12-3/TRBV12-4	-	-	TGTGCCAGCAATGCAGGTTTAAGCTCCTACAATGAGCAGTTCTTC	CASNAGLSSYNEQFF
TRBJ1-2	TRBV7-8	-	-	TGTGCCAGCAGCTTATTGTCGGGACACGACACCCGTAACTATGGCTACACCTTC	CASSLLSGHDTRNYGYTF
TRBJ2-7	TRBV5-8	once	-	TGTGCCAGCACGCGGCTGACCTACGAGCAGTACTTC	CASTRLTYEQYF
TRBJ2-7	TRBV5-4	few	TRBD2	TGTGCCAGCAGCTTAAAGCGGGAGGGCCGGTACGAGCAGTACTTC	CASSLKREGRYEQYF
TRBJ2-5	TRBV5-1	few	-	TGCGCCAGCAGCTTGGGCCAGGGGAACGGAGAGACCCAGTACTTC	CASSLGQGNGETQYF
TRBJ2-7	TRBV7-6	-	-	TGTGCCAGCAGCTTATTCCCGACAAACTACGAGCAGTACTTC	CASSLFPTNYEQYF